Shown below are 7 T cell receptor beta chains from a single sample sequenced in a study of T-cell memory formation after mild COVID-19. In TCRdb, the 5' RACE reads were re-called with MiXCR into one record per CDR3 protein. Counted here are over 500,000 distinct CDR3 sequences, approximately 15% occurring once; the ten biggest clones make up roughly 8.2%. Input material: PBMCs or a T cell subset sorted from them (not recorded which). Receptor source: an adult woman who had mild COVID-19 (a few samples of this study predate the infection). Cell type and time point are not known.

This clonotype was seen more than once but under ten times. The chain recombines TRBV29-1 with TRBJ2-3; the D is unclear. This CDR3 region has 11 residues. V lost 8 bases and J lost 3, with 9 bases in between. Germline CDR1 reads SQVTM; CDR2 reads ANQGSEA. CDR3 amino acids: CSSDRTDTQYF. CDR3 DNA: TGCAGCTCGGATCGGACAGATACGCAGTATTTT.

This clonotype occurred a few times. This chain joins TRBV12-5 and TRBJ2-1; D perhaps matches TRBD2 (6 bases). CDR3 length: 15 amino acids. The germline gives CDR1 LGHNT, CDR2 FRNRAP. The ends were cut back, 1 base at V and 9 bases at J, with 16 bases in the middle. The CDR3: CASGLGVNAGLEQFF. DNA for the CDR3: TGTGCTAGTGGTTTGGGGGTGAATGCGGGGCTTGAGCAGTTCTTC.

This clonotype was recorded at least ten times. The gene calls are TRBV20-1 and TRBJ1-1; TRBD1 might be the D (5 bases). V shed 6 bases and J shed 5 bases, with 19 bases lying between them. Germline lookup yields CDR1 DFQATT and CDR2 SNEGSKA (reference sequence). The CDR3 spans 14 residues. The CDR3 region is CSADVGKGRTEAFF. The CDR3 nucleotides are TGCAGTGCAGACGTGGGGAAGGGACGGACTGAAGCTTTCTTT.

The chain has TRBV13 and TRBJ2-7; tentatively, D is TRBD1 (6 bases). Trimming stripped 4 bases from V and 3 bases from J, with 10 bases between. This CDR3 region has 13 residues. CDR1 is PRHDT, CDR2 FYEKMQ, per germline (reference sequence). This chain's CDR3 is CASSWTVGYEQYF. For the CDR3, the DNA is TGTGCCAGCAGCTGGACAGTCGGCTACGAGCAGTACTTC.

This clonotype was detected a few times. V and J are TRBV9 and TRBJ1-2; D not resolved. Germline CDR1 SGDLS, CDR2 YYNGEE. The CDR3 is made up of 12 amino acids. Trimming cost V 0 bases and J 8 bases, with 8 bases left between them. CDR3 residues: CASSVDERGYTF. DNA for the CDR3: TGTGCCAGCAGCGTAGATGAAAGGGGCTACACCTTC.

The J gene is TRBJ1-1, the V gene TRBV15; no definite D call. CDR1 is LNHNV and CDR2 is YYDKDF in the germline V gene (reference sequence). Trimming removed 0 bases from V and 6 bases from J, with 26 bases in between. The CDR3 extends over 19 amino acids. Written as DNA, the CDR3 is TGTGCCACCAGCAGAGAAGATTGGGTTGGCGTCTCTTCGGGCGCTGAAGCTTTCTTT. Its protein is CATSREDWVGVSSGAEAFF.

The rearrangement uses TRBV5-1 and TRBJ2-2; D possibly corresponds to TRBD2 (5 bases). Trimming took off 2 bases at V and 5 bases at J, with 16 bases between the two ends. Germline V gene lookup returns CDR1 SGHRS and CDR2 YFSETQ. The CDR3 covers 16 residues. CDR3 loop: CASSLGFVEETGELFF. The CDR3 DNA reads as TGCGCCAGCAGCTTAGGGTTTGTGGAGGAAACCGGGGAGCTGTTTTTT.